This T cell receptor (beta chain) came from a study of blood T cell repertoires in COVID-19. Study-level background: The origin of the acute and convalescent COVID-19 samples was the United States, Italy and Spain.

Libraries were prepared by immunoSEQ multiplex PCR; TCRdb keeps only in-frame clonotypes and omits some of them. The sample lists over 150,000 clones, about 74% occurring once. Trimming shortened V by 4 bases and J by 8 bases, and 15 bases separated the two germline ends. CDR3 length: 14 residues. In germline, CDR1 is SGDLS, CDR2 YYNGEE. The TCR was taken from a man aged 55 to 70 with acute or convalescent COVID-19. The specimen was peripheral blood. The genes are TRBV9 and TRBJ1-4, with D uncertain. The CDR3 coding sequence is TGTGCCAGCAGCCCGGAGGGTTTAGGGGAAAAACTGTTTTTT. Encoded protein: CASSPEGLGEKLFF. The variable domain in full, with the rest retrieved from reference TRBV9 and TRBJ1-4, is DSGVTQTPKHLITATGQRVTLRCSPRSGDLSVYWYQQSLDQGLQFLIQYYNGEERAKGNILERFSAQQFPDLHSELNLSSLELGDSALYFCASSPEGLGEKLFFGSGTQLSVL.